This entry lists 22 T cell receptor beta chains sequenced from one sample in a study of neurological immune-mediated disorders. Using its own MiXCR run on the 5' RACE reads, TCRdb lists one record per CDR3 protein. The data show about 17,000 distinct CDR3 sequences, under 4% seen once. Sequencing was done on a sample of CD8+ T cells from blood. The receptors shown here come from a woman between 40 and 50 years old in good health.

Ten or more counts support this clonotype. The V gene is TRBV29-1, the J gene TRBJ2-7; a weak D match, TRBD2 (5 bases). Germline assignment: CDR1 SQVTM and CDR2 ANQGSEA. Trimming took 3 bases from V and 0 from J, leaving 9 bases between them. The CDR3 is made up of 13 amino acids. CDR3 region: CSVETGSSYEQYF. Written as DNA, the CDR3 is TGCAGCGTTGAGACGGGGAGCTCCTACGAGCAGTACTTC.

This clonotype was found many times. This chain links TRBV27 with TRBJ2-5; D gene ambiguous. The V end was cut by 0 bases, the J end by 7 bases, with 12 bases between. The CDR3 covers 14 residues. Germline CDR1 and CDR2: MNHEY and SMNVEV (reference sequence). The CDR3 DNA sequence: TGTGCCAGCAGTTTATCGGGGTTTCTAGTGACCCAGTACTTC. The encoded protein is CASSLSGFLVTQYF.

This clonotype was detected ten times or more. The J gene is TRBJ2-1, the V gene TRBV13; the D gene could be TRBD1 or TRBD2 (6 bases each). The CDR3 has 14 residues. With 5 bases removed from V and 7 bases from J, the gap between germline ends came to 15 bases. Germline assignment: CDR1 PRHDT and CDR2 FYEKMQ (reference sequence). DNA of the CDR3: TGTGCCAGCAGCCAACCTTTAGGGGGGAATGAGCAGTTCTTC. Translating it yields CASSQPLGGNEQFF.

In this sample, this clonotype is medium-sized. The J gene is TRBJ2-3, the V gene TRBV6-4; 7 nucleotides line up with TRBD2. The J segment lost 1 base and the V segment lost 2 bases, leaving 0 bases of the junction unmatched. Germline CDR1 reads MRHNA; CDR2 reads SNTAGT. This CDR3 has 14 residues. The chain's CDR3 is CASSDTSGTDTQYF. The CDR3 bases are TGTGCCAGCAGTGACACTAGCGGCACAGATACGCAGTATTTT.

This clonotype was picked up many times. This chain connects TRBV27 to TRBJ2-5; maybe TRBD2 (5 bases). V lost 6 bases and J 2 bases, leaving 13 bases between the germline ends. The CDR3 is 14 residues long. CDR1 is MNHEY, CDR2 SMNVEV, per germline (reference sequence). CDR3: CASSTLERQETQYF. CDR3 in DNA: TGTGCCAGCAGCACCCTGGAGCGGCAAGAGACCCAGTACTTC.

The sample holds many counts of this clonotype. The rearrangement links TRBV18 to TRBJ2-7; D remains unclear. The length of the CDR3 is 14 residues. Deletions cut 5 bases from V and 0 bases from J, with 11 bases between. Germline V lookup: CDR1 KGHSH, CDR2 LQKENI. The CDR3 DNA sequence: TGTGCCAGCTCAGAAAGGGCCGCCTCCTACGAGCAGTACTTC. Its protein is CASSERAASYEQYF.

Many counts were recorded for this clonotype. The chain joins TRBV7-9 to TRBJ1-6; the D gene is possibly TRBD1 (5 bases). Trimming left V 6 bases short and J 5 bases short, with 11 bases between. This CDR3 is built from 14 residues. Germline assignment: CDR1 SEHNR and CDR2 FQNEAQ (reference sequence). The DNA for the CDR3 is TGTGCCAGCAGGGGGGGACGGCATAATTCACCCCTCCACTTT. Its translation is CASRGGRHNSPLHF.

This clonotype was observed many times. This chain uses TRBV16 with TRBJ1-6, with D unresolved. This CDR3 has 17 amino acids. Trimming stripped 0 bases from V and 9 bases from J, with 18 bases between. Germline V gene lookup returns CDR1 KGHSY and CDR2 FQNENV. CDR3 sequence (DNA): TGTGCCAGCAGCCAATCCGTTAGTGGCGGATTTCTTTCACCCCTCCACTTT. Its translation is CASSQSVSGGFLSPLHF.

Many counts were recorded for this clonotype. The genes are TRBV5-6 and TRBJ2-7, with D possibly TRBD2 on 6 matching bases. Germline CDR1 reads SGHDT; CDR2 reads YYEEEE. V was cut by 0 bases and J by 3 bases, with 16 bases left in between. This CDR3 comprises 16 residues. DNA for the CDR3: TGTGCCAGCAGCTTGGCCGTGGGGGGATGGGACTACGAGCAGTACTTC. Translation gives CASSLAVGGWDYEQYF.

In this sample, this clonotype turned up many times. The rearrangement joins TRBV11-3 to TRBJ2-1; D perhaps matches TRBD2 (7 bases). Trimming shortened V by 5 bases and J by 6 bases, and 14 bases separated the two germline ends. The CDR3 length is 14 residues. CDR1 SGHNT and CDR2 YENEEA come from the germline V gene. The CDR3 DNA reads TGTGCCAGCAGCCCAAGGGGGGGGCCCAATGAGCAGTTCTTC. Amino acid sequence: CASSPRGGPNEQFF.

This clonotype was seen at least ten times. This chain links TRBV7-8 with TRBJ2-3; tentatively, D is TRBD2 (6 bases). CDR1 and CDR2 from the germline V gene are SGHVS and FQNEAQ. Trimming removed 8 bases at V and 2 bases at J, with 14 bases between. The CDR3 covers 14 residues. The CDR3 loop is CASEVADLTDTQYF. In nucleotides, the CDR3 is TGTGCCAGCGAAGTAGCGGACCTCACAGATACGCAGTATTTT.

This clonotype was seen many times. V and J are TRBV6-2 or TRBV6-3 and TRBJ2-7; 7 bases align to TRBD2. The V gene end was trimmed by 7 bases and the J gene end by 3 bases; junction bases not matched to a gene: 15. Germline V gene data show CDR1 as MNHEY and CDR2 as SVGEGT. The CDR3 contains 16 residues. The CDR3 spells CASTRRGGGPNYEQYF. DNA for the CDR3: TGTGCCAGCACCCGACGTGGGGGAGGGCCTAACTACGAGCAGTACTTC.

The rearrangement uses TRBV2 and TRBJ2-7; the D is unclear. V dropped 6 bases and J dropped 6 bases, with 9 bases sitting between them. The CDR3 sequence is 11 residues long. Looked up from germline, CDR1 is SNHLY and CDR2 is FYNNEI. The DNA of the CDR3 is TGTGCCAGCAGAAGGGCCCCCGAGCAGTACTTC. Its translation: CASRRAPEQYF.

This clonotype turned up a few times. V is TRBV7-6 and J is TRBJ1-2, with D perhaps TRBD1 (6 bases). Trimming took 2 bases from V and 1 from J, leaving 14 bases between them. Germline CDR1 SGHVS, CDR2 FNYEAQ. The CDR3 consists of 16 residues. The CDR3 reads CASSLTRDTFNYGYTF. In DNA, the CDR3 is TGTGCCAGCAGCTTAACCCGGGACACTTTTAACTATGGCTACACCTTC.

This clonotype occurred many times. The chain combines TRBV7-6 with TRBJ1-1, with D possibly being TRBD1 (6 bases). V lost 1 base and J lost 1, with 10 bases in between. CDR1 is SGHVS, CDR2 FNYEAQ, per germline. This CDR3 comprises 15 residues. CDR3 sequence (DNA): TGTGCCAGCAGCTTAGGTCCAGGGGCGAACACTGAAGCTTTCTTT. Protein sequence: CASSLGPGANTEAFF.

This clonotype has a count of ten or more. The chain employs TRBV7-6 and TRBJ1-4; D is ambiguous. Germline CDR1 SGHVS, CDR2 FNYEAQ. This CDR3 has 14 amino acids. Between the trimmed V and J ends, which lost 1 base and 6 bases, there was a span of 9 bases. The CDR3 bases are TGTGCCAGCAGCTTAGTGGACTCCGATGAAAAACTGTTTTTT. Its protein product is CASSLVDSDEKLFF.

In this sample, this clonotype turned up many times. The J gene is TRBJ1-4, the V gene TRBV15, with 7 positions matching TRBD1. In germline, CDR1 is LNHNV, CDR2 YYDKDF (reference sequence). J lost 6 bases, V lost 1 base, and 8 bases had no gene match. CDR3 size: 16 residues. The DNA for the CDR3 is TGTGCCACCAGCAGAGTCAGGGGGTCTGGCGATGAAAAACTGTTTTTT. Its protein is CATSRVRGSGDEKLFF.

This clonotype appeared many times. This chain uses TRBV5-1 with TRBJ2-1; no firm D call. Looked up from germline, CDR1 is SGHRS and CDR2 is YFSETQ. Trimming removed 4 bases from V and 5 bases from J, with 4 bases in between. This CDR3 has 11 amino acids. CDR3 in amino acids: CASSGNNEQFF. The CDR3 bases are TGCGCCAGCAGCGGAAACAATGAGCAGTTCTTC.

This clonotype was seen repeatedly, ten times or more. The DNA of the CDR3 is TGTGCCACCACGGACCCCTCACGGGAGCAGTTCTTC. This translates into CATTDPSREQFF. V is TRBV24-1 and J is TRBJ2-1; D not resolved. The CDR3 runs 12 residues. Germline loops: CDR1 KGHDR, CDR2 SFDVKD. V was shortened by 8 bases and J by 10 bases, with 14 bases between the two germline ends.

As regards this clonotype: At one end the junction does not follow the germline gene, possibly because of a read error. This chain joins TRBV12-3 or TRBV12-4 and TRBJ2-2; D tentatively reads TRBD1 or TRBD2 (5 bases each). The CDR3 covers 14 residues. DNA of the CDR3: TGTACCAGCAGTTTTTCGTCCGGGGCCGTGGAGCTGTTTTTT. Its translation: CTSSFSSGAVELFF.

This clonotype was seen repeatedly, ten times or more. This chain links TRBV5-6 with TRBJ1-1; no clear D. Germline CDR1 and CDR2: SGHDT and YYEEEE. Between the trimmed V and J ends, which lost 1 base and 4 bases, there was a span of 8 bases. This CDR3 is built from 13 residues. The CDR3 DNA is TGTGCCAGCAGCTTGTCCCCACGCACTGAAGCTTTCTTT. It translates to CASSLSPRTEAFF.

There are many counts of this clonotype. V usage is TRBV7-2 and J usage is TRBJ2-3; TRBD2 aligns across 10 bases. The CDR3 length is 17 residues. Germline CDR1 reads SGHTA; CDR2 reads FQGNSA. Germline trimming cut 2 bases from V and 5 bases from J; bases unmatched to any gene: 10. The CDR3 bases are TGTGCCAGCAGCTTACCCCTAAGCGGGAGGGCCGAAGATACGCAGTATTTT. Translating it yields CASSLPLSGRAEDTQYF. The full variable domain, completed using reference TRBV7-2 and TRBJ2-3, is GAGVSQSPSNKVTEKGKDVELRCDPISGHTALYWYRQSLGQGLEFLIYFQGNSAPDKSGLPSDRFSAERTGGSVSTLTIQRTQQEDSAVYLCASSLPLSGRAEDTQYFGPGTRLTVL.